This TCR beta chain was identified in a study of cytomegalovirus exposure and HLA in healthy donors. Study findings and constraints: Approximately 18,000 TCR beta sequences were associated with HLA alleles at 0.05 false discovery rate in a later analysis. Links to common viral pathogens appeared, in a later analysis, for several of the most significant clusters.

PCR employed 60 Vbeta and 13 Jbeta primers. Source study methods: Unique TCR beta chains numbered approximately 80 million in a later analysis, with some 9.9 million shared. Profiled with immunoSEQ multiplex PCR; TCRdb holds only in-frame clones, not every one. For V, J and clone size, that table is used; D and trimming come from the DNA. This table holds about 150,000 clones, about 80% found once. In this sample, this clone turned up once. Its antigen is as yet unknown. The source is a young man in good health and CMV-seronegative. Sequences were obtained from PBMCs.

CDR3 amino acids: CASSLIASGNYGYTF. The CDR3 nucleotides are TGTGCCAGCAGCTTAATTGCCTCGGGGAACTATGGCTACACCTTC. This chain uses TRBV7-2 with TRBJ1-2; D is uncertain. CDR1 is SGHTA, CDR2 FQGNSA, per germline. The V end lost 2 bases, the J end lost 2 bases, and 12 bases lay between the germline ends. There are 15 residues in the CDR3.